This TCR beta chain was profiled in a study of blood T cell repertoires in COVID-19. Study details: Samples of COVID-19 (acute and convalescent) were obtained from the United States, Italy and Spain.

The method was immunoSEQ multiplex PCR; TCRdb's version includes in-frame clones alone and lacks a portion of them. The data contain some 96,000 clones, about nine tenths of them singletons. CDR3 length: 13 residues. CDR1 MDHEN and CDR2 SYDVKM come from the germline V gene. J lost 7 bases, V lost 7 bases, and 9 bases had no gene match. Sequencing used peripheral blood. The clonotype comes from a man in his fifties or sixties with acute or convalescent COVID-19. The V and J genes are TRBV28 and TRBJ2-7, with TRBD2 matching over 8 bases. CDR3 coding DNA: TGTGCCAGCAACAGACTAGCGCCAGGAGAGCAGTACTTC. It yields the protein CASNRLAPGEQYF.